The 23 T cell receptor beta chains listed next were all sequenced from one sample in a study of graft-versus-host responses after intestinal transplantation. Profiled with immunoSEQ multiplex PCR; TCRdb holds only in-frame clones, not every one. The sample consists of 6,500 to 9,000 clones, roughly 29% of them appearing once. Sequenced here: alloreactive CD4+ T cells from a mixed lymphocyte reaction culture, sampled before intestinal transplant. Subset: CFSE-low proliferating T cells sorted from roughly six-day pre-transplant mixed lymphocyte reaction (GvH or HvG direction). The receptors stem from a human patient who received an intestinal transplant.

This clone has a handful of counts. This chain joins TRBV29-1 and TRBJ2-1; D not resolved. Trimming left V 5 bases short and J 0 bases short, with 11 bases between. CDR3 length: 14 amino acids. Per the germline V gene, CDR1 is SQVTM and CDR2 is ANQGSEA. CDR3: CSVYLLSSYNEQFF. For the CDR3, the DNA is TGCAGCGTTTATCTCCTGAGCTCCTACAATGAGCAGTTCTTC.

The V and J genes are TRBV4-2 and TRBJ2-7; 8 bases match TRBD2. The CDR3 length is 18 residues. The V gene's germline CDR1 is LGHNA and CDR2 YNFKEQ. J was trimmed by 3 bases and V by 0 bases; bases with no gene match: 13. CDR3 coding DNA: TGTGCCAGCAGCCAAGATGTCGGCGTAGCGGGAAGTTTCTACGAGCAGTACTTC. Encoded protein: CASSQDVGVAGSFYEQYF.

This clone has more than one count but fewer than ten. V is TRBV9 and J is TRBJ2-3, with 9 positions matching TRBD2. The V gene's germline CDR1 is SGDLS and CDR2 YYNGEE. This CDR3 region has 15 residues. The J segment lost 8 bases and the V segment lost 2 bases, leaving 9 bases of the junction unmatched. The CDR3 spells CASSVDSGGSSTQYF. DNA of the CDR3: TGTGCCAGCAGCGTCGACAGCGGGGGGTCTAGTACGCAGTATTTT.

The V gene is TRBV28, the J gene TRBJ2-1, with 8 bases that match TRBD2. CDR1 and CDR2 from the germline V gene are MDHEN and SYDVKM. V gave up 2 bases and J gave up 5 bases; unmatched junction bases: 2. This CDR3 has 14 residues. The CDR3 nucleotides read TGTGCCAGCAGTTTACTAGCGGGTCACAATGAGCAGTTCTTC. As protein: CASSLLAGHNEQFF.

There are a few counts of this clone. The chain has TRBV29-1 and TRBJ2-1; D is unresolved. The CDR3 totals 11 residues. V was trimmed by 1 base and J by 5 bases, leaving 3 bases between them. From germline, CDR1 is SQVTM and CDR2 ANQGSEA. CDR3 sequence: CSVEANNEQFF. The CDR3 DNA reads as TGCAGCGTTGAAGCCAACAATGAGCAGTTCTTC.

Remarks on this clone: A junction boundary mismatches the germline segment, possibly from a read error. The chain uses TRBV28 and TRBJ1-4; D may be TRBD1 (5 bases). The CDR3 extends over 14 amino acids. Germline V gives CDR1 MDHEN, CDR2 SYDVKM. CDR3 residues: CASSPIQANEKLFF. CDR3 bases: TGCGCCAGCAGTCCTATACAGGCAAATGAAAAACTGTTTTTT.

Sample share makes this clone medium-sized. The rearrangement links TRBV5-6 to TRBJ1-1, with D hard to call. CDR3 size: 14 residues. Germline assignment: CDR1 SGHDT and CDR2 YYEEEE. Trimming took off 2 bases at V and 0 bases at J, with 8 bases between the two ends. In DNA, the CDR3 is TGTGCCAGCAGCTTCAACAGAATGAACACTGAAGCTTTCTTT. It codes for CASSFNRMNTEAFF.

The V gene is TRBV28, the J gene TRBJ2-5; a possible D gene is TRBD1 (6 bases). The CDR3 covers 16 residues. Looked up from germline, CDR1 is MDHEN and CDR2 is SYDVKM. Trimming left V 6 bases short and J 2 bases short, with 19 bases between. This chain's CDR3 is CASSPNTGKPQETQYF. The CDR3, as DNA: TGTGCCAGCAGCCCAAACACAGGGAAACCTCAAGAGACCCAGTACTTC.

The rearrangement joins TRBV7-2 to TRBJ2-5; D perhaps matches TRBD2 (6 bases). Germline assignment: CDR1 SGHTA and CDR2 FQGNSA. V lost 5 bases to trimming and J lost 4 bases, with 8 bases between them. The length of the CDR3 is 12 residues. CDR3 DNA: TGTGCCAGCAGCCCGGGGGTAGAGACCCAGTACTTC. This gives the protein CASSPGVETQYF.

CDR3 residues: CASSAAPGTEAFF. The DNA for the CDR3 is TGTGCCAGCAGCGCCGCTCCGGGGACTGAAGCTTTCTTT. The rearrangement joins TRBV9 to TRBJ1-1; D is undetermined. Trimming stripped 3 bases from V and 5 bases from J, with 11 bases between. Germline-derived CDR1 and CDR2 are SGDLS and YYNGEE. This CDR3 has 13 amino acids.

This clone occurred a few times. The chain uses TRBV14 and TRBJ2-2; 7 positions match TRBD2. Germline V gene data show CDR1 as SGHDN and CDR2 as FVKESK. The CDR3 is 15 residues long. V shed 2 bases and J 7 bases; nucleotides not matched to a gene: 7. The CDR3 spells CASSQIGTINGELFF. CDR3 sequence (DNA): TGTGCCAGCAGCCAAATCGGGACTATTAACGGGGAGCTGTTTTTT.

This rearrangement joins TRBV11-2 to TRBJ2-3; tentative D call: TRBD1 (6 bases). Trimming removed 4 bases at V and 5 bases at J, with 16 bases between. CDR1 SGHAT and CDR2 FQNNGV come from the germline V gene. CDR3 length equals 15 residues. CDR3 sequence (DNA): TGTGCCAGCAGCTCGCTCAACAGGGCAGGAGATACGCAGTATTTT. Translating gives CASSSLNRAGDTQYF.

The V gene is TRBV5-5, the J gene TRBJ2-6; tentatively, D is TRBD2 (6 bases). This CDR3 contains 18 residues. The germline CDR1 and CDR2 sequences are SGHKS and YYEKEE (reference sequence). V lost 0 bases, J lost 0 bases, and 13 bases lay in between. DNA of the CDR3: TGTGCCAGCAGCTTGGAGCTGGCCGGGAGCTCTGGGGCCAACGTCCTGACTTTC. Its translation is CASSLELAGSSGANVLTF.

A note on this clone: The DNA is omitted, as the CDR3 cannot be located on it reliably, and the CDR3 follows TCRdb's listing. V usage is TRBV28 and J usage is TRBJ1-6; the table's D call of TRBD1 was not tested on the DNA. Inclusive of both ends, the CDR3 amounts to 14 amino acids. Germline V lookup: CDR1 MDHEN, CDR2 SYDVKM. This CDR3 reads CASSFLAGGILNGF.

This chain connects TRBV23-1 to TRBJ2-7; the match to TRBD2 covers 8 bases. TRBV23-1 is an open reading frame, and its role is uncertain. The CDR3 runs to 16 residues. With V trimmed by 8 bases and J by 3 bases, 15 bases remained unmatched. The CDR3 region has the DNA TGCGCCAGCGAGCCCATTACTAGCGGACTATACTACGAGCAGTACTTC. Amino acids: CASEPITSGLYYEQYF.

Only a few counts were recorded for this clone. V and J are TRBV4-1 and TRBJ2-3, with 9 bases fitting TRBD2. The V segment lost 0 bases and the J segment 10 bases; nucleotides outside the gene matches: 11. Looked up from germline, CDR1 is MGHRA and CDR2 is YSYEKL. The CDR3 length is 16 residues. The CDR3 sequence is CASSQDGGGRARAQYF. The CDR3, as DNA: TGCGCCAGCAGCCAAGATGGGGGCGGGAGGGCCAGGGCGCAGTATTTT.

The chain carries TRBV28 and TRBJ2-2; 10 bases match TRBD2. Germline V lookup: CDR1 MDHEN, CDR2 SYDVKM. The CDR3 contains 15 residues. After removal of 3 bases from V and 16 bases from J, the junction contained 14 bases not matched to a gene. The CDR3 is CASSLGGTSASFRFF. CDR3 coding DNA: TGTGCCAGCAGTTTGGGGGGGACTAGCGCATCATTTAGGTTTTTT.

This clone was detected only a few times. At the DNA level, this CDR3 is encoded by other sequences in the same sample as well. The genes are TRBV7-3 and TRBJ2-3, with 11 bases identical to TRBD2. There are 14 residues in the CDR3. J gave up 5 bases and V 2 bases, and 0 bases lay outside the gene matches. Germline V CDR1 and CDR2: SGHTA, FQGTGA. The CDR3 protein is CASSLGLAGDTQYF. In DNA, the CDR3 is TGTGCCAGCAGCTTAGGACTAGCGGGAGATACGCAGTATTTT.

This clone was seen a single time. The chain is built from TRBV6-5 and TRBJ2-7; TRBD1 is a possible D gene (6 bases). From germline, CDR1 is MNHEY and CDR2 SVGAGI. With 8 bases removed from V and 3 bases from J, the gap between germline ends came to 20 bases. The CDR3 is 15 residues long. The CDR3 region has the DNA TGTGCCAGCCCTTCTGGGCAGGGGCCTAACTACGAGCAGTACTTC. Protein: CASPSGQGPNYEQYF.

The rearrangement joins TRBV7-8 to TRBJ2-3; D perhaps matches TRBD2 (6 bases). The length of the CDR3 is 14 residues. V lost 5 bases and J lost 8, with 17 bases in between. Germline lookup yields CDR1 SGHVS and CDR2 FQNEAQ. For the CDR3, the DNA is TGTGCCAGCAGCATGTTGCGGGACCCGGGTACGCAGTATTTT. This sequence encodes CASSMLRDPGTQYF.

The chain is built from TRBV15 and TRBJ2-2; D may be TRBD2 (5 bases). The length of the CDR3 is 15 residues. Trimming took 4 bases from V and 0 from J, leaving 9 bases between them. In germline, CDR1 is LNHNV, CDR2 YYDKDF (reference sequence). DNA for the CDR3: TGTGCCACCAGCAAACTAGTTACGAACACCGGGGAGCTGTTTTTT. It yields the protein CATSKLVTNTGELFF.

This clone is large (0.1 to 1%) within its sample. V and J are TRBV28 and TRBJ1-5, with TRBD1 matching 7 bases. Germline V CDR1 and CDR2: MDHEN, SYDVKM. V was clipped by 7 bases and J by 4 bases; unmatched bases: 4. There are 13 residues in the CDR3. This chain's CDR3 is CASKRQGNQPQHF. CDR3 coding DNA: TGTGCCAGCAAAAGACAGGGAAATCAGCCCCAGCATTTT.

The rearrangement joins TRBV6-1 to TRBJ1-1; a weak D match, TRBD1 (5 bases). Trimming cost V 8 bases and J 1 base, with 5 bases left between them. The germline V gene encodes CDR1 MNHNS and CDR2 SASEGT. The CDR3 is made up of 11 amino acids. CDR3 loop: CASQGNTEAFF. CDR3 DNA sequence: TGTGCCAGCCAGGGGAACACTGAAGCTTTCTTT.